A selection of T cell receptor beta chains follows, all from one sample in a study of early T cells in non-severe SARS-CoV-2 infection. TCRdb analysed the 5' RACE reads with MiXCR anew, one entry per CDR3 protein. The sample includes about 88,000 distinct CDR3 sequences, about 15% of them seen just once. The sequenced material came from whole blood. These TCRs come from an adult who was a healthcare worker with PCR-confirmed SARS-CoV-2 infection or an uninfected control (not recorded which). Each CDR3 is given with its conserved first and last residue. A D gene is named only where the DNA matches it firmly. Size values are once, few and many counts, or a class for expanded clones, and some rows have none.

V	D	J	size	DNA	CDR3
TRBV13	TRBD1	TRBJ1-2	few	TGTGCCAGCAGCTCCGGACAGGGGACGAAGACTAACTATGGCTACACCTTC	CASSSGQGTKTNYGYTF
TRBV5-1	-	TRBJ2-2	few	TGCGCCAGCAGCTCGCTAGGGGACACCGGGGAGCTGTTTTTT	CASSSLGDTGELFF
TRBV6-2/TRBV6-3	-	TRBJ1-3	-	TGTGCCAGCAGTTCCGGTCAAACGGATGGAAACACCATATATTTT	CASSSGQTDGNTIYF
TRBV27	-	TRBJ1-6	-	TGTGCCAGCAGTTTGACGGCGACTTTATATAATTCACCCCTCCACTTT	CASSLTATLYNSPLHF
TRBV12-3/TRBV12-4	-	TRBJ1-1	few	TGTGCCAGCGCGCGACCAGGGGACACTGAAGCTTTCTTT	CASARPGDTEAFF
TRBV15	-	TRBJ2-1	-	TGTGCCACCAGCAGAGATCAGACCGCCAATGAGCAGTTCTTC	CATSRDQTANEQFF
TRBV20-1	TRBD2	TRBJ2-7	-	TGCAGTGCTACCACTAGCGGGCTAGACTACGAGCAGTACTTC	CSATTSGLDYEQYF
TRBV6-5	-	TRBJ1-6	few	TGTGCCAGCAGTCGCGGGGAGATCAATTCACCCCTCCACTTT	CASSRGEINSPLHF
TRBV14	-	TRBJ2-6	-	TGTGCCAGCAGCCAATACGTGATAAGCTCTGGGGCCAACGTCCTGACTTTC	CASSQYVISSGANVLTF
TRBV5-6	-	TRBJ1-1	-	TGTGCCAGCAGCTTGACAGGGACCCACATGCTGGCTGAAGCTTTCTTT	CASSLTGTHMLAEAFF
TRBV9	-	TRBJ1-2	many	TGTGCCAGCAGCGTAGCTAACTATGGCTACACCTTC	CASSVANYGYTF
TRBV6-6	-	TRBJ2-1	many	TGTGCCAGCAGCAACTACAATGAGCAGTTCTTC	CASSNYNEQFF
TRBV23-1	-	TRBJ1-1	few	TGCGCCAGCAGTCCTACACACTTCCTCCGAGACAGGATAAACACTGAAGCTTTCTTT	CASSPTHFLRDRINTEAFF
TRBV4-1	-	TRBJ2-1	-	TGCGCCAGCAGCCAAGAACTCGGAACTAGCAAGTTCTTC	CASSQELGTSKFF
TRBV29-1	TRBD2	TRBJ2-5	many	TGCAGCGAGTGGACGGGAGGGCCGATCGAGACCCAGTACTTC	CSEWTGGPIETQYF
TRBV28	-	TRBJ1-1	few	TGTGCCAGCAACCCAGGGGAGGTGTGGAACACTGAAGCTTTCTTT	CASNPGEVWNTEAFF
TRBV5-5	-	TRBJ1-2	-	TGTGCCAGCAGCTCCTCTCCCTCAGAGGGCTACACCTTC	CASSSSPSEGYTF
TRBV3-1	TRBD2	TRBJ2-3	-	TGTGCCAGCAGCCAGGCGAGACTAGCGGGAAGGGGAGATACGCAGTATTTT	CASSQARLAGRGDTQYF
TRBV4-1	TRBD1	TRBJ2-4	many	TGCGCCAGCAGCTCCGGGACAGGAAGGGTCCGCGGGGCCAAAAACATTCAGTACTTC	CASSSGTGRVRGAKNIQYF
TRBV9	-	TRBJ2-7	-	TGTGCCAGCAGCGTAGGGCCCTCCCCCTCCATCCACGAGCAGTACTTC	CASSVGPSPSIHEQYF
TRBV29-1	TRBD2	TRBJ2-1	-	TGCAGCGGGACTAGCGGGAGGAAGAATGAGCAGTTCTTC	CSGTSGRKNEQFF
TRBV7-7	-	TRBJ2-1	-	TGTGCCAGCAGCCCTAGGGGAACCTCCTACAATGAGCAGTTCTTC	CASSPRGTSYNEQFF